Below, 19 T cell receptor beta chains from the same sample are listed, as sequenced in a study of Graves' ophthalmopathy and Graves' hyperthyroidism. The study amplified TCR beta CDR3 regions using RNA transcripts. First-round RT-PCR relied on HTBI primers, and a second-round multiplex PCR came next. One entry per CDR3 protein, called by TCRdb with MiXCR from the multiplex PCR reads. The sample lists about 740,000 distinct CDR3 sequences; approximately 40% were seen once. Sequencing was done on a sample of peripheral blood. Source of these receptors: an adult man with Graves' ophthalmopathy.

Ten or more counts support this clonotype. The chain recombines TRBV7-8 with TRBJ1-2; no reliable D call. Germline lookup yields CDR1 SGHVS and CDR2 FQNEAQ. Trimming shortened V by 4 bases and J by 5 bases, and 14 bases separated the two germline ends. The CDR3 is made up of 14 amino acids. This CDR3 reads CASSSRGQSYGYTF. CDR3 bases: TGTGCCAGCAGCTCCCGAGGGCAGTCGTATGGCTACACCTTC. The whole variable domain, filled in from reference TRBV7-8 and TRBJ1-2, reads GAGVSQSPRYKVAKRGQDVALRCDPISGHVSLFWYQQALGQGPEFLTYFQNEAQLDKSGLPSDRFFAERPEGSVSTLKIQRTQQEDSAVYLCASSSRGQSYGYTFGSGTRLTVV.

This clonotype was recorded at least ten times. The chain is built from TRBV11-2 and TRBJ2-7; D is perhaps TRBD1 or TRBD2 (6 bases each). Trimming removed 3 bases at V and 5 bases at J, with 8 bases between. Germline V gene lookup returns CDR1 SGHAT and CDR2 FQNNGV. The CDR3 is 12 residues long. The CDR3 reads CASSLRGDEQYF. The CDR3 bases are TGTGCCAGCAGCTTGAGGGGGGACGAGCAGTACTTC.

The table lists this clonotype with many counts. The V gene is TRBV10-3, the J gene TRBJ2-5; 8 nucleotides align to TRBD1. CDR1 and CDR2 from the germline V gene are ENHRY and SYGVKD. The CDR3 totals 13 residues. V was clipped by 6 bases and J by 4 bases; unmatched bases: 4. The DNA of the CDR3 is TGTGCCATCAGAAATGACAGGGGAGAGACCCAGTACTTC. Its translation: CAIRNDRGETQYF.

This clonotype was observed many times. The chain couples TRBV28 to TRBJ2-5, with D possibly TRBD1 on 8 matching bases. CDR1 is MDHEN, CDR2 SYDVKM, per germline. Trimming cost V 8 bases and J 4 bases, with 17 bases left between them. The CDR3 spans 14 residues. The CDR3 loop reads CASGYRGGGETQYF. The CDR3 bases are TGTGCCAGCGGGTACAGGGGGGGGGGAGAGACCCAGTACTTC.

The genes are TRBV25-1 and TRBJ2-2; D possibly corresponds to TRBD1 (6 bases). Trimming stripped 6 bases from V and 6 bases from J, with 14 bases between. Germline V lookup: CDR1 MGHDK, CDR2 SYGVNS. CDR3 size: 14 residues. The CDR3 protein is CASRSYRDPGELFF. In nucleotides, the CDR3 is TGTGCCAGCAGGAGCTACAGGGATCCCGGGGAGCTGTTTTTT.

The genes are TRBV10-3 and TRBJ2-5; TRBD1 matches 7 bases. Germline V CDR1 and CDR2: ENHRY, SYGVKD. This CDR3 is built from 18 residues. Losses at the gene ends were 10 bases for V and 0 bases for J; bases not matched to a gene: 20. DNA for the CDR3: TGTGCCAGCACTAACATACAACCGGGACAGACGTACCAAGAGACCCAGTACTTC. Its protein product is CASTNIQPGQTYQETQYF.

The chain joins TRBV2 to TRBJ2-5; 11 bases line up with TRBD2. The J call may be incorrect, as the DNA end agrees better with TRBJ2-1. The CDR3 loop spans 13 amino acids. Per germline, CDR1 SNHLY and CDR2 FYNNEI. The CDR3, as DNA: TGTGCCGCACCGGGACTAGCGGACAATGAGCAGTTCTTC. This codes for CAAPGLADNEQFF.

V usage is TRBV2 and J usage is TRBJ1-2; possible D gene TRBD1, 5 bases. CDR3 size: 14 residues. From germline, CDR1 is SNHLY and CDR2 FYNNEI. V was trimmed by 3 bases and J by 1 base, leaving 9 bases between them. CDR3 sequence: CASSDRGSNYGYTF. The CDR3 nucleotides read TGTGCCAGCAGTGACCGGGGCAGTAACTATGGCTACACCTTC.

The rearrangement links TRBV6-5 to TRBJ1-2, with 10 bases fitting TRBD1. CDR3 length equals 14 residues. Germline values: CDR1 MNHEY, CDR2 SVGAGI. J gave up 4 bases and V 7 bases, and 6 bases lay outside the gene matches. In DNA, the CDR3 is TGTGCCAGCACCCAGACAGGGGGCAGCTATGGCTACACCTTC. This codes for CASTQTGGSYGYTF.

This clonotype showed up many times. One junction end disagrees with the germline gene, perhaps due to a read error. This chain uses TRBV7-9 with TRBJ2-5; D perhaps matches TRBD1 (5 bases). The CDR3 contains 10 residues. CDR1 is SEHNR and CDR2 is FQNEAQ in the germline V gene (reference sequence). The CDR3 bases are TGTGCCAGCAGCGCAGGGCCCCACTACTTC. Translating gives CASSAGPHYF.

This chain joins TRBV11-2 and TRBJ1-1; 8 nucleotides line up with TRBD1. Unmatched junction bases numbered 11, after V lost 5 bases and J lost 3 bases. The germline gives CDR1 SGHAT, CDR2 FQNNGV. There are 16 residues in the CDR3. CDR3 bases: TGTGCCAGCAGCACCGGACAGGGCCGGTTTGACACTGAAGCTTTCTTT. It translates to CASSTGQGRFDTEAFF.

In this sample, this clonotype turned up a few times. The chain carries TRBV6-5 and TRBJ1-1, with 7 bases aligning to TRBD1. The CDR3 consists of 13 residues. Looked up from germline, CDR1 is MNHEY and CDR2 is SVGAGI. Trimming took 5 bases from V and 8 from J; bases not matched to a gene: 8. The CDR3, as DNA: TGTGCCAGCAGTGTCAACCGGGACAGAGAAGCTTTCTTT. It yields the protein CASSVNRDREAFF.

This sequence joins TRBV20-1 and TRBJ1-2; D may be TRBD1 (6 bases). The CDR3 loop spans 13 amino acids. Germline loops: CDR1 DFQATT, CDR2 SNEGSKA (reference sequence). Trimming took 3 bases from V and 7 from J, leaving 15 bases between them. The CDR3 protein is CSASPGDKGGYTF. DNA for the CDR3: TGCAGTGCTAGCCCAGGGGATAAAGGTGGCTACACCTTC.

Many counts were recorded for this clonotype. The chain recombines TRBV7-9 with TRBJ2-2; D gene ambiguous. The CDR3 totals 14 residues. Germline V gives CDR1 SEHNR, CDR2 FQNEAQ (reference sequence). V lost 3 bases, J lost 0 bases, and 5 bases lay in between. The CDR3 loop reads CASSLGANTGELFF. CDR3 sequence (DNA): TGTGCCAGCAGCTTGGGCGCGAACACCGGGGAGCTGTTTTTT.

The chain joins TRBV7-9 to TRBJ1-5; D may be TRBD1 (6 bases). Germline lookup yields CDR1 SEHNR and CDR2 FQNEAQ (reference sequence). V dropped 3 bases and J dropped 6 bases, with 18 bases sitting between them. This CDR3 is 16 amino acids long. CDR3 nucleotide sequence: TGTGCCAGCAGCTTGGGGGCGTTGGGGTTCGGTCAGCCCCAGCATTTT. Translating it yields CASSLGALGFGQPQHF.

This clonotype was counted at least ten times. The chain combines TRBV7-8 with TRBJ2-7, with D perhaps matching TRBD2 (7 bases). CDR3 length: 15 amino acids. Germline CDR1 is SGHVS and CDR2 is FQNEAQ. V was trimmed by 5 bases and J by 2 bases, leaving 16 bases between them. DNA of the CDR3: TGTGCCAGCAGCCCGAGGGGGGGTAGTACCTACGAGCAGTACTTC. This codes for CASSPRGGSTYEQYF.

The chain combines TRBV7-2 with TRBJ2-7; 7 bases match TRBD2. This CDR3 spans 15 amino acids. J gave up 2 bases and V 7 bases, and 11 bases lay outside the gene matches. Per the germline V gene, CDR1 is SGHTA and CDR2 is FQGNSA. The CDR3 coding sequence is TGTGCCAGCACCAAGGGGTCTAGCGGTACCTACGAGCAGTACTTC. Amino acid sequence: CASTKGSSGTYEQYF. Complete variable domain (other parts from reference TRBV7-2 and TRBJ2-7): GAGVSQSPSNKVTEKGKDVELRCDPISGHTALYWYRQSLGQGLEFLIYFQGNSAPDKSGLPSDRFSAERTGGSVSTLTIQRTQQEDSAVYLCASTKGSSGTYEQYFGPGTRLTVT.

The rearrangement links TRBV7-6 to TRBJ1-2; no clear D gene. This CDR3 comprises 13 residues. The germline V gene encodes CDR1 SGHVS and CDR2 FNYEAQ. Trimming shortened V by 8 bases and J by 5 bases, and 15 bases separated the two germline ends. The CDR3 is CASSPAVPYGYTF. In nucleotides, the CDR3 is TGTGCCAGCTCACCTGCTGTCCCGTATGGCTACACCTTC. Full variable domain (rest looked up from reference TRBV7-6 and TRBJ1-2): GAGVSQSPRYKVTKRGQDVALRCDPISGHVSLYWYRQALGQGPEFLTYFNYEAQQDKSGLPNDRFSAERPEGSISTLTIQRTEQRDSAMYRCASSPAVPYGYTFGSGTRLTVV.

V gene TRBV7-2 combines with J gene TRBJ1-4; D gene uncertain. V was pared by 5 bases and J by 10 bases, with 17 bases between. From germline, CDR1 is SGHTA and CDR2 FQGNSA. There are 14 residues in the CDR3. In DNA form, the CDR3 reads TGTGCCAGCAGCCAAGGGTGGGAGATGGGAAAACTGTTTTTT. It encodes CASSQGWEMGKLFF.